The present T cell receptor beta chain was sequenced within a study of blood T cells in healthy people across ages. Study-level background: Per two T cells, template switching captured roughly one barcoded beta molecule. Study results and limitations: Per-million-T-cell TCR beta diversity fell roughly linearly with age. The authors considered diversity estimates from one million T cells to be underestimates.

Trimming removed 0 bases at V and 4 bases at J, with 5 bases between. There are 13 residues in the CDR3. CDR1 SGHRS and CDR2 YFSETQ come from the germline V gene. For this clonotype: Antigen: not known.

A second PCR of about 6 to 11 cycles used a sample-barcoded 5' primer and a J-beta primer mix. One entry per CDR3 protein, called by TCRdb with MiXCR from the 5' RACE reads. Altogether around 600,000 distinct CDR3 sequences are present, more than 45% being singletons, with the ten largest covering roughly 25%. Sequencing was done on a sample of blood. The V gene is TRBV5-1, the J gene TRBJ1-5, with no clear D. The clonotype was recovered from a man of 80 years or more in good health. The CDR3 sequence is CASSLAPNQPQHF. The CDR3 bases are TGCGCCAGCAGCTTGGCCCCGAATCAGCCCCAGCATTTT.